This entry lists 3 T cell receptor beta chains sequenced from one sample in a study of blood T cells in healthy people across ages. Through a sample-barcoded 5' primer and a J-beta primer mix, a second PCR was run for roughly 6 to 12 cycles. One entry per CDR3 protein results from TCRdb running MiXCR on the 5' RACE reads. The sample yields 1 million or so distinct CDR3 sequences, 35% to 55% seen once. What was sequenced was blood. The receptors here all came from a woman aged 55-75 years in good health.

A few counts support this clonotype. The rearrangement links TRBV2 to TRBJ1-1; D gene uncertain. The germline V and J ends were trimmed by 5 bases and 4 bases, with 17 bases remaining between them. The CDR3 runs to 15 residues. Germline V gene lookup returns CDR1 SNHLY and CDR2 FYNNEI. The CDR3 DNA follows: TGTGCCAGCAGTCCCTATATCGCCTGGGGCACTGAAGCTTTCTTT. It yields the protein CASSPYIAWGTEAFF.

In DNA form, the CDR3 reads TGCAGCGTTGAGGGACAGGGTGGGGGGCCCAAAAACATTCAGTACTTC. Its translation: CSVEGQGGGPKNIQYF. The chain links TRBV29-1 to TRBJ2-4; 9 positions match TRBD1. CDR3 length: 16 residues. From germline, CDR1 is SQVTM and CDR2 ANQGSEA. V trimming: 3 bases; J trimming: 2 bases; junction bases outside the gene matches: 8.

The CDR3 nucleotides read TGTGCCAGCAGTCGGGACAGCCACGTTACCAGTCAGCCCCAGCATTTT. It is translated as CASSRDSHVTSQPQHF. The chain links TRBV3-1 to TRBJ1-5, with 7 bases lining up with TRBD1. This CDR3 is built from 16 residues. CDR1 LGHDT and CDR2 YNNKEL come from the germline V gene (reference sequence). The junction had 14 bases not matched to a gene; V was cut back by 6 bases and J by 6 bases.